Included here is one T cell receptor beta chain sequence, with context. Its target is unknown. A much bigger clone sits one base away, suggesting this may be a read error. The CDR3 is 14 residues long. V was pared by 1 base and J by 2 bases, with 3 bases of the junction left unmatched. Germline V gene lookup returns CDR1 SQVTM and CDR2 ANQGSEA. This entry belongs to a study of blood T cells in healthy people across ages. Study results and caveats: As naive T cell percentage varied, TCR beta diversity correlated strongly with it.

Next came a second PCR, run for about 6 to 11 cycles, which used a sample-barcoded 5' primer along with a J-beta primer mix. One entry per CDR3 protein, called by TCRdb with MiXCR from the 5' RACE reads. Of some 940,000 distinct CDR3 sequences in the sample, approximately 32% were seen once. These data were also filed under a second study, of T cells of mothers and their children.

This rearrangement joins TRBV29-1 to TRBJ2-3; TRBD1 agrees at 7 bases. This clonotype originated in a woman aged 35 to 49 in good health. Sequencing used blood. The CDR3: CSVEAGQLTDTQYF. The CDR3 nucleotides read TGCAGCGTTGAAGCGGGACAGCTCACAGATACGCAGTATTTT.